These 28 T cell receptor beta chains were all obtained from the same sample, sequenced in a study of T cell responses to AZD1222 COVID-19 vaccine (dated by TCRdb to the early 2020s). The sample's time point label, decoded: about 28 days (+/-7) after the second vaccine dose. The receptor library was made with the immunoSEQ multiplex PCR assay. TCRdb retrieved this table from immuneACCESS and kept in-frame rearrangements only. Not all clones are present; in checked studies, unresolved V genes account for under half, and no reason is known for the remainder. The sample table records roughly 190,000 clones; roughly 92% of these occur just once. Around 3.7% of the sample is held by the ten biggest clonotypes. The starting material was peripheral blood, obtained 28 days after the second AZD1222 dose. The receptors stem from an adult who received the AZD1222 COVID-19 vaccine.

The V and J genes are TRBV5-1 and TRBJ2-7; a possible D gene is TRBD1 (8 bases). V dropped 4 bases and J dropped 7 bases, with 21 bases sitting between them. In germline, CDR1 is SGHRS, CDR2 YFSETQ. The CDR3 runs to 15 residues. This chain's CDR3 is CASSTQFTGGGEQYF. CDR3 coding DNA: TGCGCCAGCAGCACCCAATTTACAGGGGGGGGAGAGCAGTACTTC.

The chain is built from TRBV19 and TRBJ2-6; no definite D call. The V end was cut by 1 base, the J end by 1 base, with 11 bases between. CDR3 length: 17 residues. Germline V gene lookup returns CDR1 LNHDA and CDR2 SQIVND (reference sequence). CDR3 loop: CASSIVVIGSGANVLTF. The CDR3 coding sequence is TGTGCCAGTAGTATAGTGGTAATAGGGTCTGGGGCCAACGTCCTGACTTTC.

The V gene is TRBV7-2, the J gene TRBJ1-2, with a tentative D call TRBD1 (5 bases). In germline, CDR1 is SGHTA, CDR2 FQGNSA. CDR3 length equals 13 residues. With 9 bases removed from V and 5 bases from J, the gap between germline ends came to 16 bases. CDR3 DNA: TGTGCCAGGCCAACAGAGGGGAGATATGGCTACACCTTC. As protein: CARPTEGRYGYTF.

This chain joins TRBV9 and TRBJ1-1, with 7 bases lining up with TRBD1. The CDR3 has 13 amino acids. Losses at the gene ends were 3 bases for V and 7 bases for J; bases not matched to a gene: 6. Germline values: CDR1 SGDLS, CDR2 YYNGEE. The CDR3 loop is CASSGQGSFEAFF. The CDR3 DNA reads TGTGCCAGCAGCGGACAGGGTTCTTTTGAAGCTTTCTTT.

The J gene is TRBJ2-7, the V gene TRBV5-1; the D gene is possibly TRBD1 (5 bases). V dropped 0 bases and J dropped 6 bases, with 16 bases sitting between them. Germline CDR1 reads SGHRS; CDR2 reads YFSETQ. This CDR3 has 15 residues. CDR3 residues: CASSLAPRAPAEQYF. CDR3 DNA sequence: TGCGCCAGCAGCTTGGCCCCCAGGGCTCCCGCCGAGCAGTACTTC. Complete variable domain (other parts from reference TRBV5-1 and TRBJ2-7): KAGVTQTPRYLIKTRGQQVTLSCSPISGHRSVSWYQQTPGQGLQFLFEYFSETQRNKGNFPGRFSGRQFSNSRSEMNVSTLELGDSALYLCASSLAPRAPAEQYFGPGTRLTVT.

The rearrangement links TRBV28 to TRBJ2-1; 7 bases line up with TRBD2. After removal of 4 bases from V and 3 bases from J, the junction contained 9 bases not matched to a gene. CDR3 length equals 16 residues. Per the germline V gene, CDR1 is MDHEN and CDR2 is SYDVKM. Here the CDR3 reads CASSSLLASGYNEQFF. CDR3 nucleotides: TGTGCCAGCAGTTCCCTCCTTGCTAGCGGCTACAATGAGCAGTTCTTC.

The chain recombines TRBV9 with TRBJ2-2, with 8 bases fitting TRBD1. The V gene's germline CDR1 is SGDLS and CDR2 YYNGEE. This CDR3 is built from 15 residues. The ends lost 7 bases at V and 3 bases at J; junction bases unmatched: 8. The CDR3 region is CASGRTGLDTGELFF. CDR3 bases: TGTGCCAGCGGCCGGACAGGGCTAGACACCGGGGAGCTGTTTTTT. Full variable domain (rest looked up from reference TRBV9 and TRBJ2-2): DSGVTQTPKHLITATGQRVTLRCSPRSGDLSVYWYQQSLDQGLQFLIQYYNGEERAKGNILERFSAQQFPDLHSELNLSSLELGDSALYFCASGRTGLDTGELFFGEGSRLTVL.

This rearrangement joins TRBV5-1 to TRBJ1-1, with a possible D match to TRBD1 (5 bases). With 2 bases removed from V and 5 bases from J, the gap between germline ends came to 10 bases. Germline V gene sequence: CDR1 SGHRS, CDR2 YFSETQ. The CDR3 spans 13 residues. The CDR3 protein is CASSFWGGTEAFF. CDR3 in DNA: TGCGCCAGCAGCTTCTGGGGGGGAACTGAAGCTTTCTTT. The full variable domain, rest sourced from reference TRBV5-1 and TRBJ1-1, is KAGVTQTPRYLIKTRGQQVTLSCSPISGHRSVSWYQQTPGQGLQFLFEYFSETQRNKGNFPGRFSGRQFSNSRSEMNVSTLELGDSALYLCASSFWGGTEAFFGQGTRLTVV.

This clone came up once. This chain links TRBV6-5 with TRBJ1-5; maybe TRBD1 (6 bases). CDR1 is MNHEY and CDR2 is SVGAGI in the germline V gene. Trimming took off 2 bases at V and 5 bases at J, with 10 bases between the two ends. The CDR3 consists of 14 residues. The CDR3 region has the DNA TGTGCCAGCAGTTACGCGGGGGGGCATCAGCCCCAGCATTTT. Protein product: CASSYAGGHQPQHF.

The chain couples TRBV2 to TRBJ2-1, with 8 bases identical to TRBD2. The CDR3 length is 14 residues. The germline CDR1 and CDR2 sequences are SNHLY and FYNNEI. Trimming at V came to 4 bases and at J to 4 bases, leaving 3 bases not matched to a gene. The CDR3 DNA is TGTGCCAGCAGTGTCAGCGGGAGTTACAATGAGCAGTTCTTC. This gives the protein CASSVSGSYNEQFF.

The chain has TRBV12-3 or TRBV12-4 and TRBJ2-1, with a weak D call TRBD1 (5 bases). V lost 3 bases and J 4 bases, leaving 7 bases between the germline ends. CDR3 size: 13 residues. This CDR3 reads CASSLDNYNEQFF. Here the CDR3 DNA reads TGTGCCAGCAGTTTGGACAATTACAATGAGCAGTTCTTC.

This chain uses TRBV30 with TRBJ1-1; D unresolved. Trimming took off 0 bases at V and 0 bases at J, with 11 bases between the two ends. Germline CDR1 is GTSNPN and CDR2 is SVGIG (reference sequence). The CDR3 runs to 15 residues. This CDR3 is CAWSVRNLMNTEAFF. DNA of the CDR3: TGTGCCTGGAGTGTACGAAACTTAATGAACACTGAAGCTTTCTTT.

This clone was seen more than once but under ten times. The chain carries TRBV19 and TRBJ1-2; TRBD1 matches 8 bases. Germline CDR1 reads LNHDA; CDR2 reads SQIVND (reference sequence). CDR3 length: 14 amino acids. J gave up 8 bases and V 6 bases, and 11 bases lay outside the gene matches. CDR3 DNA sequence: TGTGCCAGTAGGGACAGGGTTGGCTTAGGGGGCTACACCTTC. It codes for CASRDRVGLGGYTF.

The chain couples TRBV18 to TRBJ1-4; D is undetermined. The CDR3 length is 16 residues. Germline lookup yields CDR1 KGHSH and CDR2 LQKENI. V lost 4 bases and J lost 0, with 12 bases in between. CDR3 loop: CASSLRTKATNEKLFF. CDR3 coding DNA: TGTGCCAGCTCACTAAGGACTAAAGCAACTAATGAAAAACTGTTTTTT.

The CDR3 DNA reads as TGTGCCAGCAGCCATAGACAGACTTCTTACTATGGCTACACCTTC. Translation: CASSHRQTSYYGYTF. The chain joins TRBV5-6 to TRBJ1-2; weak D call: TRBD1 (5 bases). CDR1 is SGHDT, CDR2 YYEEEE, per germline. The CDR3 is 15 residues long. Trimming left V 4 bases short and J 3 bases short, with 16 bases between.

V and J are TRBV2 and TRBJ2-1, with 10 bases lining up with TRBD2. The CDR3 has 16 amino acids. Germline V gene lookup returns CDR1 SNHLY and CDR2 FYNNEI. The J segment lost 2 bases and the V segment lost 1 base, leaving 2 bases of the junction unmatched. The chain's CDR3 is CASSEGLAGTYNEQFF. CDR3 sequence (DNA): TGTGCCAGCAGTGAAGGACTAGCGGGTACCTACAATGAGCAGTTCTTC.

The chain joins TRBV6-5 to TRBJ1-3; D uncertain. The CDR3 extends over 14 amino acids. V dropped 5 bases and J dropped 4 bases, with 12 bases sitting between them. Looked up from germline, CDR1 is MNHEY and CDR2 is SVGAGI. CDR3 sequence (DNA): TGTGCCAGCAGTCTTACACGGTCAGGAAACACCATATATTTT. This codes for CASSLTRSGNTIYF.

For the CDR3, the DNA is TGTGCCACCTCCGAGGCCGCTAAAAGTAGCAATCAGCCCCAGCATTTT. Amino acids: CATSEAAKSSNQPQHF. This chain connects TRBV10-3 to TRBJ1-5; D unclear. CDR1 and CDR2 from the germline V gene are ENHRY and SYGVKD. The CDR3 totals 16 residues. Trimming pared 10 bases from V and 0 bases from J, leaving 19 bases between.

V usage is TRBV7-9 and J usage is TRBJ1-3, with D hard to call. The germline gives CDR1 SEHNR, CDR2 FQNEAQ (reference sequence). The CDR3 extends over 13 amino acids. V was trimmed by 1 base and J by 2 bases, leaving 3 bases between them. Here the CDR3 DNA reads TGTGCCAGCAGCTTAGGCCCTGGAAACACCATATATTTT. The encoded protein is CASSLGPGNTIYF.

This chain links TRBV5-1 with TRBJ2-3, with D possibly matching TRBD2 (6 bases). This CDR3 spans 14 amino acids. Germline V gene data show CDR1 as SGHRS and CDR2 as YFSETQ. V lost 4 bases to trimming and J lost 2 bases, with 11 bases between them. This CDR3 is CASSLGLLTDTQYF. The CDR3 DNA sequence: TGCGCCAGCAGCCTGGGACTCCTCACAGATACGCAGTATTTT.

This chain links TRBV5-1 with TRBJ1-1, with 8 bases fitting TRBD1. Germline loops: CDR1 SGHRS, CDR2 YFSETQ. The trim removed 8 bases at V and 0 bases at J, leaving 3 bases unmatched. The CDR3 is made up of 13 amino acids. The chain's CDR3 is CASRTGLNTEAFF. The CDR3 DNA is TGCGCCAGTCGGACAGGGCTGAACACTGAAGCTTTCTTT.

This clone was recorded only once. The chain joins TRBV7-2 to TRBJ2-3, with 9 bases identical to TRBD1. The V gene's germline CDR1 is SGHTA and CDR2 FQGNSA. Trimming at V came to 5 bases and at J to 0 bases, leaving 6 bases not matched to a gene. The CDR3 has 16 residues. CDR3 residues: CASSAGQGTSTDTQYF. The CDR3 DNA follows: TGTGCCAGCAGCGCCGGACAGGGGACTAGCACAGATACGCAGTATTTT.

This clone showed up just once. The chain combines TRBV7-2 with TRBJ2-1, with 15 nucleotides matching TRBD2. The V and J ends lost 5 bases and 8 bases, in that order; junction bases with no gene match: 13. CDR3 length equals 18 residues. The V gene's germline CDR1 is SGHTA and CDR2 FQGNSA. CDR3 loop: CASSASWGTSGRTDEQFF. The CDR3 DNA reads TGTGCCAGCAGCGCGTCCTGGGGGACTAGCGGGAGGACGGATGAGCAGTTCTTC.

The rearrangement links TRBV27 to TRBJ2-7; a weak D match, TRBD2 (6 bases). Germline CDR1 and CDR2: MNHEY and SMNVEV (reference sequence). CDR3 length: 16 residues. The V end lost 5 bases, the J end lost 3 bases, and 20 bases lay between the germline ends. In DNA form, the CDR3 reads TGTGCCAGCAGTCCCTGGGGGGTAGGCACTCGCTACGAGCAGTACTTC. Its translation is CASSPWGVGTRYEQYF.

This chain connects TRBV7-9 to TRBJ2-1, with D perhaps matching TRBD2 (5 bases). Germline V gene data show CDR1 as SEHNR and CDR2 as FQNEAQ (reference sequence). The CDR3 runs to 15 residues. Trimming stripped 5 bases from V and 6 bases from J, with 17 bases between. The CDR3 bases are TGTGCCAGCAGCCTAACCGACTATAAACCCAATGAGCAGTTCTTC. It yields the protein CASSLTDYKPNEQFF.

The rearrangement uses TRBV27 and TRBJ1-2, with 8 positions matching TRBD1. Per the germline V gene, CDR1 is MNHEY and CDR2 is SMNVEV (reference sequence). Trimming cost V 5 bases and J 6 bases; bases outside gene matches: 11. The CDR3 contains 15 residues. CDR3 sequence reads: CASSVDRGSDNGYTF. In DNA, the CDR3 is TGTGCCAGCAGTGTCGACAGGGGCAGTGACAATGGCTACACCTTC.

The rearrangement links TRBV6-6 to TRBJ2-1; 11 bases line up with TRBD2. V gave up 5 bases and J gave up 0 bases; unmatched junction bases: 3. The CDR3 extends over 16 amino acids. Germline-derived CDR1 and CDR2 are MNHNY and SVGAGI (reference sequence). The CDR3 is CASSGLAGSSYNEQFF. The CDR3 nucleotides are TGTGCCAGCAGTGGACTAGCGGGCAGCTCCTACAATGAGCAGTTCTTC.

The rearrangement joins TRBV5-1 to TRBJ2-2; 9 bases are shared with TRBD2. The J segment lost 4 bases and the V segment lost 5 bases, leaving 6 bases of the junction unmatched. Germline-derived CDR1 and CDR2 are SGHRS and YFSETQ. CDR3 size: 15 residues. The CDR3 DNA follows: TGCGCCAGCAGGCGGGAGGGCCGGGTCACCGGGGAGCTGTTTTTT. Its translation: CASRREGRVTGELFF.